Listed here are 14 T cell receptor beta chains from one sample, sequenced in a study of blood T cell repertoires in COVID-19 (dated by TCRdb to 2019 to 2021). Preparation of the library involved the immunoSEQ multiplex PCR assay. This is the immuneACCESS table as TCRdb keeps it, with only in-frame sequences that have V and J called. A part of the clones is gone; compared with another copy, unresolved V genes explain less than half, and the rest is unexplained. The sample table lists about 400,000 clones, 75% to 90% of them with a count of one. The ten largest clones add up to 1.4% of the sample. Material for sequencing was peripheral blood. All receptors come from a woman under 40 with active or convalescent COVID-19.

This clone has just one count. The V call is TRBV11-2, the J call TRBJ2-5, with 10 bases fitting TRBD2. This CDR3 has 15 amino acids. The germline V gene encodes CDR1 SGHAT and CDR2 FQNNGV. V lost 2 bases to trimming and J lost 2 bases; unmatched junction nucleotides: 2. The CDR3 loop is CASSLPGLAQETQYF. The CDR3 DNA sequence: TGTGCCAGCAGCTTACCGGGACTAGCGCAAGAGACCCAGTACTTC.

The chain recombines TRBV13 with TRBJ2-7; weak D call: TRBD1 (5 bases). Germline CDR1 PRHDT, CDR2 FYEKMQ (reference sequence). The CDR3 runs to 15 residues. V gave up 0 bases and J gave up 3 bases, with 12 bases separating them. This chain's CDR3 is CASSLGQGFNYEQYF. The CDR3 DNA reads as TGTGCCAGCAGCTTAGGGCAGGGCTTTAACTACGAGCAGTACTTC.

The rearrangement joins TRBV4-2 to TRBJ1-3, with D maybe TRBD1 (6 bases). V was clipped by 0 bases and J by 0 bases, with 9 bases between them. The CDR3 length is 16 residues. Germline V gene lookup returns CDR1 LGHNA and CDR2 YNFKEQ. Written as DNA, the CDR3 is TGTGCCAGCAGCCAAGACCTAGGGGGCTCTGGAAACACCATATATTTT. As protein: CASSQDLGGSGNTIYF.

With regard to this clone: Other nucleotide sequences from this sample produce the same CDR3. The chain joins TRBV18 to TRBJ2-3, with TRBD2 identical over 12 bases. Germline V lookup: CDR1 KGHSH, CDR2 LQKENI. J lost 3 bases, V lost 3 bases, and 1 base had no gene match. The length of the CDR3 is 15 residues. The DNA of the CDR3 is TGTGCCAGCTCACCCACTAGCGGGGGGACAGATACGCAGTATTTT. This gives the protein CASSPTSGGTDTQYF.

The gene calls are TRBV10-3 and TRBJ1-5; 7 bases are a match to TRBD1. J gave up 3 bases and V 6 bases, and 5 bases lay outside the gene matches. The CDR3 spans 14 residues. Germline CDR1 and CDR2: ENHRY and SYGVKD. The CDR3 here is CAISEDRVNQPQHF. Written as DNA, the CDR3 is TGTGCCATCAGCGAAGACAGGGTCAATCAGCCCCAGCATTTT.

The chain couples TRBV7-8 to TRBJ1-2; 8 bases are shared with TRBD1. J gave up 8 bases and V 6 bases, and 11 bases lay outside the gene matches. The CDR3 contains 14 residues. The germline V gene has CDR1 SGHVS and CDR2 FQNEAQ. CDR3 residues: CASRDSGTGHGYTF. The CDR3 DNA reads TGTGCCAGCAGAGACTCCGGGACAGGTCACGGCTACACCTTC.

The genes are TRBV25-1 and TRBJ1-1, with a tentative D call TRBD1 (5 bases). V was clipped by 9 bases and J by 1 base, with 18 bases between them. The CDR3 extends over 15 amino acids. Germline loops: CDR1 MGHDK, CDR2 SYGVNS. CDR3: CASTEVDNPNTEAFF. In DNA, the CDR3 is TGTGCCAGTACTGAAGTGGACAACCCGAACACTGAAGCTTTCTTT. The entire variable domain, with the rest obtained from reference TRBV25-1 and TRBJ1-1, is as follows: EADIYQTPRYLVIGTGKKITLECSQTMGHDKMYWYQQDPGMELHLIHYSYGVNSTEKGDLSSESTVSRIRTEHFPLTLESARPSHTSQYLCASTEVDNPNTEAFFGQGTRLTVV.

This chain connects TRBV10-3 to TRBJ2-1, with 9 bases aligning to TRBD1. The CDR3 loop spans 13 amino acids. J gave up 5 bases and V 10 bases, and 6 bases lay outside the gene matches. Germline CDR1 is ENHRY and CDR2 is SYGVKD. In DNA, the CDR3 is TGTGCCACCCAGACAGGGGGGGACAATGAGCAGTTCTTC. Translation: CATQTGGDNEQFF.

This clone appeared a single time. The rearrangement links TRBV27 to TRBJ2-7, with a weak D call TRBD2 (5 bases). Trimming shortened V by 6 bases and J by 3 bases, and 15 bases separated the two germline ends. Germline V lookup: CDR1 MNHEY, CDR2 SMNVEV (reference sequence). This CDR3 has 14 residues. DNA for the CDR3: TGTGCCAGCAGGGTGGGGTCCGGAGGCTACGAGCAGTACTTC. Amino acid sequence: CASRVGSGGYEQYF.

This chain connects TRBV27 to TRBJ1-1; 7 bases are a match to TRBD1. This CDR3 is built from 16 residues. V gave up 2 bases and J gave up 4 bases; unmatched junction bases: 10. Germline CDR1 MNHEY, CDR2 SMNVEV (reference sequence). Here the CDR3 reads CASSLGKGAPVTEAFF. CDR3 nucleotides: TGTGCCAGCAGTTTAGGTAAGGGGGCGCCGGTCACTGAAGCTTTCTTT.

The CDR3 DNA reads as TGTGCCAGTAGTATAAAACCTCCGGACAGCAACACTGAAGCTTTCTTT. This gives the protein CASSIKPPDSNTEAFF. The V call is TRBV19, the J call TRBJ1-1; D might be TRBD1 (6 bases). Germline V gives CDR1 LNHDA, CDR2 SQIVND (reference sequence). Trimming removed 2 bases at V and 2 bases at J, with 15 bases between. This CDR3 contains 16 residues.

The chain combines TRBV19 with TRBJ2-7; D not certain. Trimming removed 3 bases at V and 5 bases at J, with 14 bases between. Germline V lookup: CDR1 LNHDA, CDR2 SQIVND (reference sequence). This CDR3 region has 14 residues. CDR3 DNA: TGTGCCAGTAGTATTTGGGCCCAAAGGAACGAGCAGTACTTC. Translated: CASSIWAQRNEQYF.

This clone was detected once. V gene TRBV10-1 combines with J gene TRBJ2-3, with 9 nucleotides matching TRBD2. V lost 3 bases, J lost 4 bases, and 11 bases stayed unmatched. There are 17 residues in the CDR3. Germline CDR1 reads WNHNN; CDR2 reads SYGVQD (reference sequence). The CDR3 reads CASSDPSLREGPDTQYF. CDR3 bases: TGCGCCAGCAGTGACCCGTCCCTGCGGGAGGGCCCAGATACGCAGTATTTT.

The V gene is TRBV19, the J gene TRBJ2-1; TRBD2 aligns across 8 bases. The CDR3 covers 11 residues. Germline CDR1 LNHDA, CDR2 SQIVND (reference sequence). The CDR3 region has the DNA TGTAGTAGCGGGATACACAATGAGCAGTTCTTC. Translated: CSSGIHNEQFF.